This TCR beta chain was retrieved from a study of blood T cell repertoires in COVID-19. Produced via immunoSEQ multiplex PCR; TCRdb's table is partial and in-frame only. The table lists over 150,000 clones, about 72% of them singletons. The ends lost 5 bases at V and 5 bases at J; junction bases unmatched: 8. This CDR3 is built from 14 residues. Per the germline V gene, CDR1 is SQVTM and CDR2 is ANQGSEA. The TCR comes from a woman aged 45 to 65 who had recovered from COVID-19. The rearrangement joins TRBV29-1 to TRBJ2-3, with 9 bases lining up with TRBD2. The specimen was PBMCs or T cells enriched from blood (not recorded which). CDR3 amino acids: CSVKTSGLLDTQYF. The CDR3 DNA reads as TGCAGCGTTAAGACTAGCGGACTCCTAGATACGCAGTATTTT.